This T cell receptor (beta chain) was observed in a study of monozygotic twins with inflammatory bowel disease. CDR3 length equals 13 residues. Germline values: CDR1 GTSNPN, CDR2 SVGIG (reference sequence). TCRdb reprocessed the 5' RACE reads, keeping one entry per CDR3 protein, no DNA. Listed are some 160,000 distinct CDR3 sequences; 6% to 9.5% falls within the top ten. The chain links TRBV30 to TRBJ1-2. The sequenced material came from blood. The receptor was derived from a human donor with ulcerative colitis or Crohn's disease, or a healthy co-twin of an affected twin (not recorded which). The CDR3 loop is CAWSHQTLYGYTF.